This entry describes one T cell receptor (beta chain). The sample comes from a study of CD8+ T cells in alopecia areata. Germline assignment: CDR1 SNHLY and CDR2 FYNNEI. The CDR3 totals 14 residues. With V trimmed by 1 base and J by 7 bases, 5 bases remained unmatched. Extraction of RNA preceded its reverse transcription into cDNA, which served as the sequencing template. Measured with immunoSEQ multiplex PCR; TCRdb has only the in-frame clones, and not every one. The table has more than 90,000 clones, roughly two fifths seen once. The genes are TRBV2 and TRBJ2-5; TRBD1 agrees at 8 bases. Sample: CD4+ T cells sorted from blood. The receptor was isolated from a human donor with alopecia areata. The CDR3 sequence is CASSEEGGTGTQYF. The CDR3 DNA is TGTGCCAGCAGTGAAGAAGGCGGGACAGGGACCCAGTACTTC.